This T cell receptor (beta chain) emerged from a study of blood T cells in healthy people across ages. Points from the study as a whole: In these data, TCR beta diversity tracked strongly with naive T cell percentage.

Isolating PBMCs gave at least 6 million of these cells per sample. V was clipped by 1 base and J by 4 bases, with 22 bases between them. The CDR3 contains 18 residues. Germline assignment: CDR1 SGDLS and CDR2 YYNGEE. For the second PCR, which ran for roughly 6 to 12 cycles, a sample-barcoded 5' primer and a J-beta primer mix were used. Each cDNA was tagged by a template-switch adaptor containing 12 random nucleotides. One entry per CDR3 protein, called by TCRdb with MiXCR from the 5' RACE reads. The sample shows 1.5 million to 1.9 million distinct CDR3 sequences, roughly 43% of them seen only once. In regard to this clonotype: Its antigen is unidentified.

The sequencing sample was made of blood. The chain joins TRBV9 to TRBJ2-3, with D perhaps being TRBD1 or TRBD2 (5 bases each). The receptor's source is a young woman in good health. In nucleotides, the CDR3 is TGTGCCAGCAGCGTAACCCGGGACCACCCCGGACGACCAGATACGCAGTATTTT. Its protein product is CASSVTRDHPGRPDTQYF.